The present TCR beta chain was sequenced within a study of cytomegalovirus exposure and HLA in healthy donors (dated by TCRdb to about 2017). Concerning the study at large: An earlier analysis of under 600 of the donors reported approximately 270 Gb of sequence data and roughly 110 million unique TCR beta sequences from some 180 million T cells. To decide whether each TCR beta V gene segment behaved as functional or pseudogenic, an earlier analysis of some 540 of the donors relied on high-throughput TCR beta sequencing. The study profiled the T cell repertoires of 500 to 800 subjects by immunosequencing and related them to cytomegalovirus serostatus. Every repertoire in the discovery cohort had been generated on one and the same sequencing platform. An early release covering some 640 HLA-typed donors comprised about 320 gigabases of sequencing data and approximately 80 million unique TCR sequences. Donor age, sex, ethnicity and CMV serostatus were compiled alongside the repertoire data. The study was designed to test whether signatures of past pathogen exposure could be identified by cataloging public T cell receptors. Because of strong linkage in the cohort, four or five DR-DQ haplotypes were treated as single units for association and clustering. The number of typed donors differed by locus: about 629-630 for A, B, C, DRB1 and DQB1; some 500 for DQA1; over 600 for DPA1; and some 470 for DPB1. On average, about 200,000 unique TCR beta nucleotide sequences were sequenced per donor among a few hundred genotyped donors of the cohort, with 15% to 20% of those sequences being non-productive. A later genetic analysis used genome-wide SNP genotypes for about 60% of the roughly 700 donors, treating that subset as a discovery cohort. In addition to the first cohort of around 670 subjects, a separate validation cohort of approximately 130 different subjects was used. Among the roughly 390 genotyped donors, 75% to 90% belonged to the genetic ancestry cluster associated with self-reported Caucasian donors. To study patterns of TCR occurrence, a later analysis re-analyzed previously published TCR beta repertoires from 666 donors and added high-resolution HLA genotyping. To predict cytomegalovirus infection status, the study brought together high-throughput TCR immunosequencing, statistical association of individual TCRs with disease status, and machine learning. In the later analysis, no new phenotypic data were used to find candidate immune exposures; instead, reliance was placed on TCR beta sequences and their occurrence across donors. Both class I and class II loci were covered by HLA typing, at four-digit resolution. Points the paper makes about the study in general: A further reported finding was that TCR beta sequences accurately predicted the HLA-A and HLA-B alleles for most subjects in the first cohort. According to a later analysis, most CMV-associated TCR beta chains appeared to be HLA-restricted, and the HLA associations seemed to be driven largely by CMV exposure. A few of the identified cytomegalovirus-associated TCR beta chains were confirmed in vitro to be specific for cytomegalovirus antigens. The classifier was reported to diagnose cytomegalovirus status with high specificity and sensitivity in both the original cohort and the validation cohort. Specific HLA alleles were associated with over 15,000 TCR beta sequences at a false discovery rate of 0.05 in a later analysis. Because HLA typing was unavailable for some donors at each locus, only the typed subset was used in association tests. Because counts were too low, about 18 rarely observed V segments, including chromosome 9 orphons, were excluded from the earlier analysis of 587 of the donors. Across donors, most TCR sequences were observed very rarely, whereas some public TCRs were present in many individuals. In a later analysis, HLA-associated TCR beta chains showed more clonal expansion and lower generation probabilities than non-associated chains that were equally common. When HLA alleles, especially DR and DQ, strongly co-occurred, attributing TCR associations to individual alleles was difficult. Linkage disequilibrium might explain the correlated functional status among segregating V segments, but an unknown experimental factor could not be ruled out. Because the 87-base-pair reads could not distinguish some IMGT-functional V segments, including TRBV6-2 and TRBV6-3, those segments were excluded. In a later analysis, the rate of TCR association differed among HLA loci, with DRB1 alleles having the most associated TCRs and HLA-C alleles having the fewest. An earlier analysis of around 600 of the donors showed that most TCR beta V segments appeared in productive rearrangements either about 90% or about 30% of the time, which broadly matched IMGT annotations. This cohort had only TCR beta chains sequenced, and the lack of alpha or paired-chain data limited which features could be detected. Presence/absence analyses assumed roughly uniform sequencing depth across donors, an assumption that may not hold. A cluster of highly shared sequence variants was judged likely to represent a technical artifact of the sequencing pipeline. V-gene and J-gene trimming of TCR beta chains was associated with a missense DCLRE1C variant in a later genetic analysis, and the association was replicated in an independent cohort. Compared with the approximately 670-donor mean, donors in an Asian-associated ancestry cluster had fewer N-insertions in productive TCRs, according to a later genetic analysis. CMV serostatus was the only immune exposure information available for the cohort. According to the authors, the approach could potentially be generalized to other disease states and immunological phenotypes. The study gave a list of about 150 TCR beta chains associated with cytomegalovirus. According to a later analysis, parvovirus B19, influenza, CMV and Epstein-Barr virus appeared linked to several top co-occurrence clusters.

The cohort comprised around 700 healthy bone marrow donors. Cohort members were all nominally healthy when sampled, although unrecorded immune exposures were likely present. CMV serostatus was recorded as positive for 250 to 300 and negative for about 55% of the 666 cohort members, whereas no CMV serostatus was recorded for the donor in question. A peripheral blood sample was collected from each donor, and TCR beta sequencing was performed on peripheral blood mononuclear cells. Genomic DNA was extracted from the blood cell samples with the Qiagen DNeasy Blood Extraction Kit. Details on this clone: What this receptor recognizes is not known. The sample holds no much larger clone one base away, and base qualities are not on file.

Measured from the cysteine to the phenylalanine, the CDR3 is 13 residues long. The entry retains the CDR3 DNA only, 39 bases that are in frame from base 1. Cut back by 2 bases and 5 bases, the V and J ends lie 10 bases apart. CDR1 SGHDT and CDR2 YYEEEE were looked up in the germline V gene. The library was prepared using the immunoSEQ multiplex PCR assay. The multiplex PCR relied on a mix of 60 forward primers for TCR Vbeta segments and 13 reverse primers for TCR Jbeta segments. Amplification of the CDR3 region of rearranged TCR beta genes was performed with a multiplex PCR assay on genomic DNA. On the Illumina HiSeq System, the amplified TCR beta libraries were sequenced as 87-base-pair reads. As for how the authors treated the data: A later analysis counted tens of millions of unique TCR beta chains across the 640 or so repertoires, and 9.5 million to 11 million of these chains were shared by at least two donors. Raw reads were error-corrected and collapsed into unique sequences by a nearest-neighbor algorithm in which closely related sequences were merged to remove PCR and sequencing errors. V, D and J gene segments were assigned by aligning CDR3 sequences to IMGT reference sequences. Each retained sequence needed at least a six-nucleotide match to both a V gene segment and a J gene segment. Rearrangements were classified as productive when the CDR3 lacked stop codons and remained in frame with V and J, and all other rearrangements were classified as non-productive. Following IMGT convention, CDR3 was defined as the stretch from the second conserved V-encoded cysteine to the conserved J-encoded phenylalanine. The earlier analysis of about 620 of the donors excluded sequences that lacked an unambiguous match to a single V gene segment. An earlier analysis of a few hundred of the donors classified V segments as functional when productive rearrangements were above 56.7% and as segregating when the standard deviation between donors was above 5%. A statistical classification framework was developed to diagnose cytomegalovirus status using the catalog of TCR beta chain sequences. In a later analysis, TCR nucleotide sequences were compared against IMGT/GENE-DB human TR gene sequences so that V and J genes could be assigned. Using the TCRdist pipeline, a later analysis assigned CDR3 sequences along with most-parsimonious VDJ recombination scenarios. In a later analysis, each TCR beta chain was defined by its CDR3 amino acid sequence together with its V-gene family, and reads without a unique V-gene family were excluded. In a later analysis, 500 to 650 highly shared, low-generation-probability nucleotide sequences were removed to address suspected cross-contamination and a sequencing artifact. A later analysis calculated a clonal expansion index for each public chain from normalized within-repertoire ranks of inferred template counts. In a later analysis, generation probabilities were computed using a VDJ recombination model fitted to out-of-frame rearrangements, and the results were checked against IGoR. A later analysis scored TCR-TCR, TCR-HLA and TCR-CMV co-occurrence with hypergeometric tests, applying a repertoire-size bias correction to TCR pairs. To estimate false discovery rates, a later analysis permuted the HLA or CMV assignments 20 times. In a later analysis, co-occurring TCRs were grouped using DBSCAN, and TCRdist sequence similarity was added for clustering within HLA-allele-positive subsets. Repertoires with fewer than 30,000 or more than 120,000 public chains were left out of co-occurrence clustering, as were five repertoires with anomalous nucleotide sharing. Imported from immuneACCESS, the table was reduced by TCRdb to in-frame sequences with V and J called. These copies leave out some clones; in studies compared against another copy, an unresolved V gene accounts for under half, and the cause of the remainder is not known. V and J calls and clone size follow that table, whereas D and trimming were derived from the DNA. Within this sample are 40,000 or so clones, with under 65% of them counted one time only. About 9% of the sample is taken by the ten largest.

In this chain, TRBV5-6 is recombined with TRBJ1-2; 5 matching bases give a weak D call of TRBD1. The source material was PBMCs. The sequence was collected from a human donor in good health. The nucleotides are TGTGCCAGCAGCTTTATGGGGGGATATGGCTACACCTTC. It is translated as CASSFMGGYGYTF.